This T cell receptor (beta chain) comes out of a study of identical twins. Study observations and caveats: Within twin pairs, the out-of-frame alpha sequences they shared showed excess low generation probability. Models, which agreed with sharing between unrelated individuals, nonetheless underestimated the out-of-frame TCR alpha sharing seen in monozygotic twins.

No donor was unhealthy or non-Caucasian. The CDR3 totals 12 residues. CDR1 LGHDT and CDR2 YNNKEL come from the germline V gene (reference sequence). V trimming: 4 bases; J trimming: 13 bases; junction bases outside the gene matches: 6. A note on this clonotype: Its antigen is currently unknown.

Unique molecular identifiers were in the cDNA, with template-switch universal primer binding. TCRdb ran MiXCR on the 5' RACE reads and lists one entry per CDR3 protein. The table has about 530,000 distinct CDR3 sequences, nearly 15% seen once. These sequences were also reported in another study, on yellow fever vaccine responses in identical twins.

The V and J genes are TRBV3-1 and TRBJ1-1; 10 nucleotides match TRBD1. The TCR comes from a woman under 30 in good health. Sequencing was performed on CD4+ T cells sorted from blood. The CDR3 protein is CASSRGQGKVFF. CDR3 coding DNA: TGTGCCAGCAGCCGGGGACAGGGGAAAGTTTTCTTT.